The clone carrying this TCR beta chain was seen a few times. Its antigen is currently unknown. The data derive from a study of blood T cells in healthy people across ages. Study at large: Template switching captured about one barcoded beta molecule per two T cells. Whole-study results and caveats: It was found that TCR beta diversity correlated strongly with the percentage of naive T cells. Unsorted PBMC input precluded a conclusive naive versus antigen-experienced comparison.

The CDR3 spans 13 residues. V shed 3 bases and J shed 4 bases, with 10 bases lying between them. The germline gives CDR1 DFQATT, CDR2 SNEGSKA (reference sequence). The authors ran a second PCR of 7 to 11 cycles using a sample-barcoded 5' primer and a J-beta primer mix. Carrying 12 random nucleotides, a template-switch adaptor labeled each individual cDNA molecule. MiXCR, run by TCRdb on the 5' RACE reads, gives a single entry per CDR3 protein. The sample shows hundreds of thousands of distinct CDR3 sequences, around a fifth of them seen only once. The sequenced sample consisted of blood. The source of this sequence is a man between 65 and 85 years old in good health. The chain has TRBV20-1 and TRBJ2-1; possible D gene TRBD2, 5 bases. The CDR3 reads CSARNRGYNEQFF. The CDR3 nucleotides are TGCAGTGCTAGGAACCGGGGTTACAATGAGCAGTTCTTC.